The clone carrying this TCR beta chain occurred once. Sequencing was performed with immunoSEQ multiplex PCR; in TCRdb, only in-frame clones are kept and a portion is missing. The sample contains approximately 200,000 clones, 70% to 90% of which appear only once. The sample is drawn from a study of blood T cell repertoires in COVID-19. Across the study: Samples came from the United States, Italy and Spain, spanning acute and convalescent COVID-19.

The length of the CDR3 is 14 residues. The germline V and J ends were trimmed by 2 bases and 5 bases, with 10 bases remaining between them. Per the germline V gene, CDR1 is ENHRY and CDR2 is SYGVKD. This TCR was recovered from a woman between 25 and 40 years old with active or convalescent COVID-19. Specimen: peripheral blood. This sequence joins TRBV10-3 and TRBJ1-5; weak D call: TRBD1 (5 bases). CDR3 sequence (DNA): TGTGCCATCAGTGAGCAGACAGTGGATCAGCCCCAGCATTTT. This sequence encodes CAISEQTVDQPQHF.